This passage covers 23 T cell receptor beta chains from one sample sequenced in a study of lymphopenia after photon versus proton radiotherapy. The protocol was immunoSEQ multiplex PCR, while the TCRdb copy is restricted to in-frame clones and leaves out a portion. The profile covers about 26,000 clones, with about 88% appearing a single time and around 0.89% taken by the ten largest. This specimen was peripheral blood, taken from a patient treated with photon-based radiotherapy. All receptors come from a woman between 50 and 59 years old with cholangiocarcinoma.

This rearrangement joins TRBV5-4 to TRBJ2-3; D uncertain. The V and J ends lost 6 bases and 4 bases respectively, with 12 bases between them. The CDR3 has 13 amino acids. Looked up from germline, CDR1 is SGHNT and CDR2 is YYREEE (reference sequence). Written as DNA, the CDR3 is TGTGCCAGCACCGCCGTGGGTGCAGATACGCAGTATTTT. Translating gives CASTAVGADTQYF.

V is TRBV21-1 and J is TRBJ2-5; the tabulated D call, TRBD1, remains unverified against the DNA. TRBV21-1 is an annotated pseudogene. This CDR3 region has 16 residues. CDR3 region: CASSKATGRGIETQYF. The CDR3 DNA is TGTGCCAGCAGCAAAGCAACGGGCAGGGGGATAGAGACCCAGTACTTC.

The gene calls are TRBV18 and TRBJ1-5, with a weak D call TRBD1 (5 bases). The CDR3 runs 14 residues. Trimming took off 6 bases at V and 0 bases at J, with 9 bases between the two ends. Germline V gives CDR1 KGHSH, CDR2 LQKENI. CDR3 coding DNA: TGTGCCAGCTCCGCCAGGGATAGCAATCAGCCCCAGCATTTT. Its translation: CASSARDSNQPQHF.

V gene TRBV27 combines with J gene TRBJ2-3, with D possibly TRBD2 on 7 matching bases. V dropped 5 bases and J dropped 0 bases, with 12 bases sitting between them. The CDR3 consists of 15 residues. Per the germline V gene, CDR1 is MNHEY and CDR2 is SMNVEV (reference sequence). In DNA, the CDR3 is TGTGCCAGCAGTCACGGCGGGGGCAGCACAGATACGCAGTATTTT. Its translation: CASSHGGGSTDTQYF.

The chain joins TRBV7-8 to TRBJ2-7, with 8 positions matching TRBD1. J gave up 5 bases and V 2 bases, and 5 bases lay outside the gene matches. The CDR3 consists of 14 residues. Germline CDR1 SGHVS, CDR2 FQNEAQ. CDR3 region: CASSLFRGLDEQYF. The CDR3 DNA follows: TGTGCCAGCAGCTTATTCAGGGGGCTTGACGAGCAGTACTTC.

This chain links TRBV9 with TRBJ2-2; D might be TRBD1 or TRBD2, each matching 5 bases. With 4 bases removed from V and 2 bases from J, the gap between germline ends came to 12 bases. The CDR3 contains 15 residues. Germline CDR1 is SGDLS and CDR2 is YYNGEE. CDR3 loop: CASSTRDPNTGELFF. CDR3 DNA sequence: TGTGCCAGCAGCACCCGGGACCCCAACACCGGGGAGCTGTTTTTT.

This rearrangement joins TRBV6-5 to TRBJ1-2; D uncertain. From germline, CDR1 is MNHEY and CDR2 SVGAGI. V lost 2 bases, J lost 7 bases, and 8 bases lay in between. The CDR3 spans 12 residues. Here the CDR3 reads CASSYGQFGYTF. Written as DNA, the CDR3 is TGTGCCAGCAGTTACGGGCAGTTTGGCTACACCTTC.

The chain combines TRBV18 with TRBJ2-3, with 8 bases fitting TRBD1. CDR3 length: 16 amino acids. Losses at the gene ends were 4 bases for V and 5 bases for J; bases not matched to a gene: 11. Germline V CDR1 and CDR2: KGHSH, LQKENI. The CDR3 DNA reads as TGTGCCAGCTCACTCTCGGCAGGGGGCGCAGGAGATACGCAGTATTTT. This encodes CASSLSAGGAGDTQYF.

This chain uses TRBV2 with TRBJ1-1; possible D gene TRBD1, 6 bases. This CDR3 spans 14 amino acids. Trimming stripped 4 bases from V and 1 base from J, with 10 bases between. The germline gives CDR1 SNHLY, CDR2 FYNNEI. In DNA, the CDR3 is TGTGCCAGCAGTGCATCACAGGGGAACACTGAAGCTTTCTTT. Its protein product is CASSASQGNTEAFF.

Concerning this clone: Different DNA sequences within this sample yield the same CDR3. The chain couples TRBV7-2 to TRBJ1-2, with a tentative D call TRBD1 (5 bases). Trimming stripped 5 bases from V and 2 bases from J, with 9 bases between. Looked up from germline, CDR1 is SGHTA and CDR2 is FQGNSA. The CDR3 is 13 amino acids. CDR3 DNA sequence: TGTGCCAGCAGCCCCGACAGAAACTATGGCTACACCTTC. Translation: CASSPDRNYGYTF.

The rearrangement joins TRBV19 to TRBJ1-5; possibly TRBD1 for D (5 bases). The CDR3 covers 15 residues. The germline V and J ends were trimmed by 10 bases and 1 base, with 17 bases remaining between them. From germline, CDR1 is LNHDA and CDR2 SQIVND (reference sequence). CDR3 sequence (DNA): TGTGCCACGGCGGGGGTAGGGGTAAGCAATCAGCCCCAGCATTTT. The encoded protein is CATAGVGVSNQPQHF.

Details on this clone: Sequence at one end of the junction differs from germline and may be a read error. The chain joins TRBV19 to TRBJ2-3, with D maybe TRBD2 (5 bases). CDR1 is LNHDA and CDR2 is SQIVND in the germline V gene (reference sequence). The CDR3 consists of 12 residues. CDR3 bases: TGTGCCAGTAGTACCCCGCCGGGAACGCTGTATTTT. The encoded protein is CASSTPPGTLYF.

This chain links TRBV7-8 with TRBJ1-1; 8 positions agree with TRBD1. This CDR3 region has 15 residues. CDR1 is SGHVS and CDR2 is FQNEAQ in the germline V gene. The trim removed 4 bases at V and 10 bases at J, leaving 14 bases unmatched. CDR3 bases: TGTGCCAGCAGCTCTCTAGGGGAGGGACAGGCGCGAGCTTTCTTT. Its protein is CASSSLGEGQARAFF.

The CDR3 DNA reads as TGTGCCAGCAGTTTGGTTATGAATGGCTACACCTTC. It yields the protein CASSLVMNGYTF. V gene TRBV28 combines with J gene TRBJ1-2; D ambiguous. This CDR3 spans 12 amino acids. Germline V gene lookup returns CDR1 MDHEN and CDR2 SYDVKM. Trimming pared 3 bases from V and 6 bases from J, leaving 8 bases between.

The rearrangement joins TRBV13 to TRBJ1-1; D is possibly TRBD1 (6 bases). CDR3 size: 14 residues. Germline V lookup: CDR1 PRHDT, CDR2 FYEKMQ (reference sequence). The germline V and J ends were trimmed by 8 bases and 3 bases, with 16 bases remaining between them. The CDR3 is CASGRGVGHTEAFF. In DNA, the CDR3 is TGTGCCAGCGGAAGGGGGGTGGGGCACACTGAAGCTTTCTTT.

The genes are TRBV27 and TRBJ2-1; TRBD1 agrees at 10 bases. There are 17 residues in the CDR3. Germline V CDR1 and CDR2: MNHEY, SMNVEV (reference sequence). V shed 0 bases, J shed 6 bases, and the junction held 8 bases outside the gene matches. For the CDR3, the DNA is TGTGCCAGCAGTTTATCGCCCGGGACAGGGGTCCGCAATGAGCAGTTCTTC. This encodes CASSLSPGTGVRNEQFF.

The V call is TRBV4-1, the J call TRBJ1-3; D uncertain. CDR1 is MGHRA and CDR2 is YSYEKL in the germline V gene. The germline V and J ends were trimmed by 4 bases and 0 bases, with 13 bases remaining between them. The CDR3 covers 16 residues. CDR3 in amino acids: CASSREPTSSGNTIYF. The CDR3 DNA reads as TGCGCCAGCAGCCGCGAACCGACTTCCTCTGGAAACACCATATATTTT.

The chain couples TRBV20-1 to TRBJ2-3; unclear D gene. Germline values: CDR1 DFQATT, CDR2 SNEGSKA (reference sequence). CDR3 length equals 11 residues. Deletions cut 6 bases from V and 6 bases from J, with 10 bases between. This CDR3 is CSASEVDTQYF. The CDR3 nucleotides read TGCAGTGCGTCCGAGGTGGATACGCAGTATTTT.

About this clone: At one end, the junction sequence differs from germline, possibly due to a read error. The rearrangement links TRBV19 to TRBJ2-5, with D perhaps matching TRBD1 or TRBD2 (5 bases each). Per the germline V gene, CDR1 is LNHDA and CDR2 is SQIVND (reference sequence). The CDR3 runs to 12 residues. Here the CDR3 reads CASSSDPGPLHF. In DNA form, the CDR3 reads TGTGCCAGTAGTTCCGACCCGGGACCACTGCACTTC.

This chain connects TRBV19 to TRBJ1-5; no reliable D call. V dropped 11 bases and J dropped 4 bases, with 15 bases sitting between them. This CDR3 contains 13 residues. Germline V gives CDR1 LNHDA, CDR2 SQIVND (reference sequence). Here the CDR3 DNA reads TGTGCCTCCACCCTCGGAGGTAATCAGCCCCAGCATTTT. It translates to CASTLGGNQPQHF.

The chain links TRBV10-2 to TRBJ1-5; the D gene is possibly TRBD1 (6 bases). V lost 11 bases and J lost 7, with 18 bases in between. From germline, CDR1 is WSHSY and CDR2 SAAADI. There are 13 residues in the CDR3. CDR3 nucleotide sequence: TGCGCCTCCGGGGGCCTGACAGGACAGCCCCAGCATTTT. Translation gives CASGGLTGQPQHF.

J is TRBJ2-1 and V is TRBV4-1; 7 nucleotides match TRBD2. Germline V gene lookup returns CDR1 MGHRA and CDR2 YSYEKL. Losses at the gene ends were 3 bases for V and 3 bases for J; bases not matched to a gene: 8. The CDR3 consists of 16 residues. For the CDR3, the DNA is TGCGCCAGCAGCCAGTGGGGGGGTAGCAACTACAATGAGCAGTTCTTC. Translation: CASSQWGGSNYNEQFF.

The chain employs TRBV19 and TRBJ1-5; maybe TRBD1 (5 bases). CDR3 size: 17 residues. CDR1 is LNHDA, CDR2 SQIVND, per germline (reference sequence). Trimming removed 5 bases from V and 0 bases from J, with 17 bases in between. CDR3 DNA sequence: TGTGCCAGTAGTCCCTGGGCAGGGCCCTATAGCAATCAGCCCCAGCATTTT. It encodes CASSPWAGPYSNQPQHF.